This T cell receptor (beta chain) was obtained from a study of cytomegalovirus exposure and HLA in healthy donors. General study results and limits: Previous analysis showed most TCR beta V segments were productive about 90% or about 30% of the time.

Vbeta (60) and Jbeta (13) primers were used in the PCR. Clones were sequenced by immunoSEQ multiplex PCR, and TCRdb holds only the in-frame ones, with some missing. Here the sample spans roughly 140,000 clones, nearly 80% being singletons. Of note for this clone: The antigen is unknown.

Specimen: PBMCs. This sequence originates from a male donor in good health and CMV-seronegative.

CDR3 sequence: CASSESLGQILSPLHF. The CDR3 DNA reads TGTGCCAGCAGTGAAAGCTTGGGACAGATCCTTTCACCCCTCCACTTT. This rearrangement joins TRBV2 to TRBJ1-6, with 7 bases identical to TRBD1. The CDR3 has 16 residues. Per the germline V gene, CDR1 is SNHLY and CDR2 is FYNNEI. Losses at the gene ends were 2 bases for V and 9 bases for J; bases not matched to a gene: 10.